This T cell receptor (beta chain) is from a study of shared clonotypes between healthy human individuals. The authors split each subset's genomic DNA evenly across several immunoSEQ plates. Sequencing used immunoSEQ multiplex PCR; TCRdb keeps in-frame clones, though not all of them. The sample contains roughly 500,000 clones, 79% of which appear only once. The CDR3 extends over 17 amino acids. Per the germline V gene, CDR1 is MDHEN and CDR2 is SYDVKM. The V gene lost 5 bases and the J gene lost 9 bases, with 27 bases spanning the gap. It was some 84 million PBMCs that unsorted samples used for genomic DNA.

The V gene is TRBV28, the J gene TRBJ2-3, with D hard to call. This receptor was taken from a middle-aged woman in good health. Some clones in this sample may be carry-over from other donors' samples. Sequencing was performed on PBMCs. DNA for the CDR3: TGTGCCAGCAGTGCCTTCATGGTTGCCGGAAAACAAGGGACGCAGTATTTT. Protein product: CASSAFMVAGKQGTQYF.